This TCR beta chain was documented in a study of siplizumab effects on memory and regulatory T cells. V was shortened by 7 bases and J by 8 bases, with 20 bases between the two germline ends. The CDR3 loop spans 13 amino acids. Germline V gene data show CDR1 as SQVTM and CDR2 as ANQGSEA. The assay was immunoSEQ multiplex PCR, and TCRdb's table has in-frame clones only and misses some. Here the sample spans about 1,000 clones, over 70% being singletons. The V gene is TRBV29-1, the J gene TRBJ1-1; TRBD1 might be the D (5 bases). This clonotype was sampled from a human donor in good health. Sequenced material: TEMRA CD8+ T cells sorted from blood. Documented subset: unstimulated CD8+ CD45RA+ effector memory T cells. CDR3 region: CSADRDPAVEAFF. CDR3 nucleotide sequence: TGCAGCGCTGACCGGGACCCGGCGGTCGAAGCTTTCTTT.